Listed here are 8 T cell receptor beta chains from one sample, sequenced in a study of vaccination effects on CD4 cells after COVID-19. The assay was immunoSEQ multiplex PCR, and TCRdb's table has in-frame clones only and misses some. This sample yields 40,000 to 50,000 clones, of which more than 60% are seen a single time; 20% to 30% belongs to the top ten. Antigen-specific CD4+ T cells expanded by the ViraFEST assay with viral peptide pools were then sequenced. With nine to eleven days of culture completed, CD4+ T cells were isolated. Having tested negative for nucleocapsid antibodies, the vaccine recipients showed no prior SARS-CoV-2 infection. No cognate antigen is known for these TCRs. The sequences come from CD4+ T cells from PBMCs cultured with HCoV-OC43 spike peptides, collected before COVID-19 vaccination. Subset specified: HCoV-OC43 spike overlapping peptide pool stimulation. These receptors all come from a human donor who received a COVID-19 vaccine.

The gene calls are TRBV2 and TRBJ1-1; no clear D gene. The CDR3 runs to 12 residues. Trimming took 1 base from V and 4 from J, leaving 4 bases between them. Germline CDR1 SNHLY, CDR2 FYNNEI. The CDR3 loop reads CASSEEATEAFF. The CDR3 DNA reads TGTGCCAGCAGTGAAGAGGCCACTGAAGCTTTCTTT. Full variable domain (remainder filled in from reference TRBV2 and TRBJ1-1): EPEVTQTPSHQVTQMGQEVILRCVPISNHLYFYWYRQILGQKVEFLVSFYNNEISEKSEIFDDQFSVERPDGSNFTLKIRSTKLEDSAMYFCASSEEATEAFFGQGTRLTVV.

The V gene is TRBV4-3, the J gene TRBJ1-2; D is unresolved. The germline V gene has CDR1 LGHNA and CDR2 YSLEER. This CDR3 has 15 amino acids. Trimming took 0 bases from V and 7 from J, leaving 15 bases between them. CDR3 DNA sequence: TGCGCCAGCAGCCAAGATTACTCGGATCGGTTTGGCTACACCTTC. It translates to CASSQDYSDRFGYTF.

The V call is TRBV28, the J call TRBJ2-3, with 12 bases fitting TRBD2. Germline CDR1 MDHEN, CDR2 SYDVKM. The CDR3 sequence is 18 residues long. J lost 0 bases, V lost 3 bases, and 7 bases had no gene match. This chain's CDR3 is CASSLAGLAGPSTDTQYF. The DNA of the CDR3 is TGTGCCAGCAGTTTGGCGGGACTAGCGGGTCCTAGCACAGATACGCAGTATTTT.

CDR3 coding DNA: TGTGCCAGCAGCCATGATACTGAGCAGTTCTTC. This gives the protein CASSHDTEQFF. The J gene is TRBJ2-1, the V gene TRBV11-3; no firm D call. Trimming stripped 5 bases from V and 9 bases from J, with 8 bases between. This CDR3 contains 11 residues. Germline assignment: CDR1 SGHNT and CDR2 YENEEA.

J is TRBJ1-1 and V is TRBV5-4, with a weak D call TRBD1 (6 bases). V lost 4 bases, J lost 4 bases, and 17 bases lay in between. There are 15 residues in the CDR3. CDR1 and CDR2 from the germline V gene are SGHNT and YYREEE (reference sequence). The CDR3 DNA reads TGTGCCAGCAGCAAACAGGGTTGGGGTTCCACTGAAGCTTTCTTT. As protein: CASSKQGWGSTEAFF.

This rearrangement joins TRBV9 to TRBJ2-7; 8 bases line up with TRBD2. With 2 bases clipped from V and 3 bases from J, the junction kept 10 bases outside the gene matches. The CDR3 loop spans 16 amino acids. Germline CDR1 reads SGDLS; CDR2 reads YYNGEE. DNA for the CDR3: TGTGCCAGCAGCGTCGGAGGCGGGGGGCAAGGCTACGAGCAGTACTTC. Its protein product is CASSVGGGGQGYEQYF.

V gene TRBV18 combines with J gene TRBJ2-2; D call uncertain. The V gene lost 3 bases and the J gene lost 0 bases, with 8 bases spanning the gap. Germline V CDR1 and CDR2: KGHSH, LQKENI. The CDR3 has 15 amino acids. The CDR3 reads CASSPAASNTGELFF. The CDR3 DNA reads TGTGCCAGCTCACCGGCAGCTTCGAACACCGGGGAGCTGTTTTTT.

V usage is TRBV6-5 and J usage is TRBJ2-7, with TRBD1 matching 11 bases. J lost 5 bases, V lost 4 bases, and 10 bases had no gene match. Germline V lookup: CDR1 MNHEY, CDR2 SVGAGI. The CDR3 consists of 16 residues. DNA of the CDR3: TGTGCCAGCAGTTCCTTCGGGGGGACAGGGGGGCACGAGCAGTACTTC. Protein product: CASSSFGGTGGHEQYF.